This TCR beta chain originates from a study of cytomegalovirus exposure and HLA in healthy donors. The validation cohort, a group of over a hundred subjects, included the donors and was separate from the roughly 700-subject first cohort. With regard to this clone: Its antigen is still unknown.

The study's findings and limits: Through in vitro validation, a few CMV-associated chains were shown to be specific for CMV antigens. The study put 150 to 200 TCR beta chains on its list as cytomegalovirus-associated. According to reports, the classifier identified cytomegalovirus status with high specificity and sensitivity.

The method was immunoSEQ multiplex PCR; TCRdb's version includes in-frame clones alone and lacks a portion of them. The table shows tens of thousands of clones, with roughly 90% occurring only once. Sequencing used PBMCs. The clonotype comes from a woman aged 18-29 years in good health and CMV-seronegative.

In DNA form, the CDR3 reads TGTGCCAGCAGTTACTCCCTAGGGGTCTACGAGCAGTACTTC. Translation: CASSYSLGVYEQYF. The rearrangement joins TRBV6-5 to TRBJ2-7; maybe TRBD1 (5 bases). The CDR3 length is 14 residues. CDR1 and CDR2 (germline): MNHEY, SVGAGI. Trimming shortened V by 0 bases and J by 3 bases, and 9 bases separated the two germline ends.